Given below is one T cell receptor (beta chain) in context. Its antigen remains unknown. Germline V gene lookup returns CDR1 SGHVS and CDR2 FNYEAQ. The CDR3 extends over 16 amino acids. V dropped 3 bases and J dropped 4; count of bases not matched to a gene: 5. This specimen comes from a study of cytomegalovirus exposure and HLA in healthy donors. Study-wide findings and caveats: The authors later found most CMV-associated TCR beta chains appeared HLA-restricted.

This PCR relied on a set of 60 Vbeta primers and 13 Jbeta primers. Using immunoSEQ multiplex PCR, the repertoire was profiled, and TCRdb retains in-frame clones only, with some absent. Of 100,000 or so clones in the sample, under 80% were seen once. The clonotype originates from a woman aged 45-60 years in good health and CMV-seropositive. Specimen: PBMCs. V gene TRBV7-6 combines with J gene TRBJ2-5, with 13 bases identical to TRBD2. The CDR3 DNA follows: TGTGCCAGCAGCTTCGCTAGGACTAGCGGGAGAGAGACCCAGTACTTC. Its protein is CASSFARTSGRETQYF.